The next 12 T cell receptor beta chains were all read from a single sample in a study of CD8 T cells in ankylosing spondylitis. Each CDR3 protein gets one entry after TCRdb re-called the 5' RACE reads with MiXCR. The sample includes 200,000 to 300,000 distinct CDR3 sequences, over 8.5% of them seen just once. The specimen was blood, either unsorted or a sorted T cell fraction (not recorded which). These receptors were taken from a male donor with ankylosing spondylitis or in good health (not recorded which).

This clonotype was detected many times. The chain recombines TRBV5-5 with TRBJ2-1; D is unclear. Trimming took 6 bases from V and 2 from J, leaving 15 bases between them. Germline CDR1 and CDR2: SGHKS and YYEKEE (reference sequence). This CDR3 has 15 amino acids. The CDR3 DNA sequence: TGTGCCAGCAACCACGCCGCCAGCCCCTACAATGAGCAGTTCTTC. Protein sequence: CASNHAASPYNEQFF.

The chain couples TRBV28 to TRBJ1-1, with D unclear. Germline CDR1 MDHEN, CDR2 SYDVKM. This CDR3 comprises 15 residues. V was cut by 6 bases and J by 3 bases, with 17 bases left in between. CDR3 coding DNA: TGTGCCAGCAGACTCGCAGCGAGGAAATACACTGAAGCTTTCTTT. Its protein is CASRLAARKYTEAFF.

This clonotype was observed many times. This chain links TRBV5-1 with TRBJ1-1, with a weak D call TRBD1 (5 bases). This CDR3 comprises 14 residues. Germline-derived CDR1 and CDR2 are SGHRS and YFSETQ. The V end lost 3 bases, the J end lost 1 base, and 10 bases lay between the germline ends. The CDR3 is CASSSGPSNTEAFF. CDR3 DNA: TGCGCCAGCAGCTCGGGACCGTCGAACACTGAAGCTTTCTTT.

In its sample, this clonotype was seen many times. The rearrangement uses TRBV12-3 or TRBV12-4 and TRBJ2-3; TRBD1 aligns across 7 bases. CDR3 length equals 12 residues. Unmatched junction bases numbered 3, after V lost 6 bases and J lost 6 bases. In nucleotides, the CDR3 is TGTGCCAGCAGACTGACAGGGGATACGCAGTATTTT. Its translation is CASRLTGDTQYF.

The rearrangement uses TRBV28 and TRBJ2-1; possibly TRBD2 for D (6 bases). This CDR3 has 15 residues. CDR1 and CDR2 (germline): MDHEN, SYDVKM. V was cut by 1 base and J by 8 bases, with 15 bases left in between. The CDR3 sequence is CASSLLGTGGDEQFF. Here the CDR3 DNA reads TGTGCCAGCAGTTTATTAGGGACGGGCGGGGATGAGCAGTTCTTC.

A few counts support this clonotype. The chain joins TRBV7-8 to TRBJ1-1, with D hard to call. The CDR3 is 16 amino acids. Trimming pared 5 bases from V and 8 bases from J, leaving 24 bases between. Looked up from germline, CDR1 is SGHVS and CDR2 is FQNEAQ. The CDR3 sequence: CASSKRVGTGLREAFF. DNA for the CDR3: TGTGCCAGCAGCAAACGAGTTGGTACCGGTCTAAGGGAAGCTTTCTTT.

This clonotype was recorded at least ten times. The genes are TRBV12-3 or TRBV12-4 and TRBJ2-3; TRBD2 agrees at 9 bases. The J segment lost 2 bases and the V segment lost 6 bases, leaving 6 bases of the junction unmatched. This CDR3 spans 15 amino acids. The CDR3: CASRRLAELTDTQYF. In DNA form, the CDR3 reads TGTGCCAGCAGAAGACTAGCGGAACTCACAGATACGCAGTATTTT.

This clonotype has only a few counts. The CDR3 DNA is TGTGCCATCAGTGCCGGGTTAAATGAGCAGTTCTTC. It encodes CAISAGLNEQFF. The chain employs TRBV10-3 and TRBJ2-1; D is unclear. The germline V gene encodes CDR1 ENHRY and CDR2 SYGVKD. The CDR3 has 12 amino acids. V was pared by 4 bases and J by 7 bases, with 8 bases between.

This clonotype was counted between two and nine times. The CDR3 is CASSQTRAEQYF. In DNA, the CDR3 is TGTGCCAGCAGCCAAACCCGTGCCGAGCAGTACTTC. V gene TRBV3-1 combines with J gene TRBJ2-7; D remains ambiguous. CDR3 length: 12 amino acids. V lost 2 bases and J 6 bases, leaving 8 bases between the germline ends. Looked up from germline, CDR1 is LGHDT and CDR2 is YNNKEL (reference sequence).

Concerning this clonotype: Relative to the germline gene, one junction end is altered; a read error may explain this. The chain carries TRBV10-1 and TRBJ1-1; D gene uncertain. Germline V gene lookup returns CDR1 WNHNN and CDR2 SYGVQD (reference sequence). The CDR3 has 13 residues. The CDR3 DNA follows: TGCACCAGCAGTGAGTCCTGGAACACTGAAGCTTTCTTT. Its translation is CTSSESWNTEAFF.

This clonotype has ten or more counts. The chain employs TRBV6-1 and TRBJ1-5; D is unclear. The ends were cut back, 5 bases at V and 4 bases at J, with 15 bases in the middle. Germline V CDR1 and CDR2: MNHNS, SASEGT. The CDR3 length is 15 residues. DNA of the CDR3: TGTGCCAGCAGTCCTTTAGCGGGCATTAATCAGCCCCAGCATTTT. Its translation: CASSPLAGINQPQHF.

The chain combines TRBV6-5 with TRBJ2-3; 9 bases agree with TRBD2. The CDR3 has 15 residues. The ends lost 7 bases at V and 10 bases at J; junction bases unmatched: 15. Looked up from germline, CDR1 is MNHEY and CDR2 is SVGAGI. Here the CDR3 reads CASNMAGGPWGSQYF. The CDR3 region has the DNA TGTGCCAGCAATATGGCGGGAGGGCCATGGGGTTCGCAGTATTTT.